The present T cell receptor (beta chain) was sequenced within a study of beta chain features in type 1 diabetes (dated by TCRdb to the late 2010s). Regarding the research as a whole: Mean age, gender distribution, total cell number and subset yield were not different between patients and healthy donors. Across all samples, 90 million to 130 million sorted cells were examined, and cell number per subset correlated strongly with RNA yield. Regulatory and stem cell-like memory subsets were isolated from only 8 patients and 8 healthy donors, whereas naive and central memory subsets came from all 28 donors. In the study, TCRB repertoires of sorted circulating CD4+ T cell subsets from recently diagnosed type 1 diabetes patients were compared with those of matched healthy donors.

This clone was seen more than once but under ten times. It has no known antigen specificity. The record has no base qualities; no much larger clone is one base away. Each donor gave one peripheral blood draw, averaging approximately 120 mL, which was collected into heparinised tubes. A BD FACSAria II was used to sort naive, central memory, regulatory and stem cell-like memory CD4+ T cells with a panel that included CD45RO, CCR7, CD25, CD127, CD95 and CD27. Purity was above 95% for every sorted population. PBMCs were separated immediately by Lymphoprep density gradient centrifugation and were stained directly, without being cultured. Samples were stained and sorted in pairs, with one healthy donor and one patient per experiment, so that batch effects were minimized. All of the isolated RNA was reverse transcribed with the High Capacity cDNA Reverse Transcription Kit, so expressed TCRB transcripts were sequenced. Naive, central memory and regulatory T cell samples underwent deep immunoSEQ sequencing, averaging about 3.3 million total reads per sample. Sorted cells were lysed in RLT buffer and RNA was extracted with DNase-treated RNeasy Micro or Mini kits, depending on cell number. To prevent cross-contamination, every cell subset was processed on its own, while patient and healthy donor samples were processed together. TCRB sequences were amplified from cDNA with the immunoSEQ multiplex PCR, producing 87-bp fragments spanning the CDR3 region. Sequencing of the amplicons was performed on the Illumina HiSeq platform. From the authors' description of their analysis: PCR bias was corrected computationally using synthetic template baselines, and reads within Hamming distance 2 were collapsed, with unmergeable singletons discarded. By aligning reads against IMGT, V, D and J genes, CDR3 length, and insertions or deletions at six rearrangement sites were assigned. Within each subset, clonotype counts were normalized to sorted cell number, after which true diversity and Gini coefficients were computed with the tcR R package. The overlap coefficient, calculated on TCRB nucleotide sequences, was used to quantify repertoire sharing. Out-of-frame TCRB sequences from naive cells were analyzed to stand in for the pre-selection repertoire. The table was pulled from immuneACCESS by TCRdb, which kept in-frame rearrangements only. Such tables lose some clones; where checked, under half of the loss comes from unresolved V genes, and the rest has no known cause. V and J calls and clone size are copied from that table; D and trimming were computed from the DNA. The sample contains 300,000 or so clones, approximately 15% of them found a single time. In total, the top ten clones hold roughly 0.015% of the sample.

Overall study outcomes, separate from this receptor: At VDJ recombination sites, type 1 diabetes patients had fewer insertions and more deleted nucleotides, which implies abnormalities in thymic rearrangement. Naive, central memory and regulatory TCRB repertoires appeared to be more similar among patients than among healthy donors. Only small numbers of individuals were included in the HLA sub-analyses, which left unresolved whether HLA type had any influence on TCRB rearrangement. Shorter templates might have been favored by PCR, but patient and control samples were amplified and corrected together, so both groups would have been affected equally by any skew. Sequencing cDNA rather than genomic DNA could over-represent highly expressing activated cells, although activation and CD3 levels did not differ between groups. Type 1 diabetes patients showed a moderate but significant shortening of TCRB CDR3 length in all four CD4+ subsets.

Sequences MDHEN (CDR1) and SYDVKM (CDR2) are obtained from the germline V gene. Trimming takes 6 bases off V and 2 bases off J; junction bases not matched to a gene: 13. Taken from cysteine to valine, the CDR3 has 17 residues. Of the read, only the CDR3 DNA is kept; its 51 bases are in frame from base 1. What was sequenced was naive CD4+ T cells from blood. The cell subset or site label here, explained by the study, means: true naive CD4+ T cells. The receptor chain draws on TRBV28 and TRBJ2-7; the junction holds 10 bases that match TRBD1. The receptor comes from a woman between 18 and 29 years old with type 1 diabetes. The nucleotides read TGTGCCAGCAGGACCGGGACAGGGGCTCCTGGCCCCTACGAGCAGTACGTC. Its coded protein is CASRTGTGAPGPYEQYV.